The next 27 T cell receptor beta chains were all read from a single sample in a study of T cells in Graves' hyperthyroidism and ophthalmopathy. TCR beta CDR3 regions were amplified from RNA. TCR CDR3 underwent first-round RT-PCR with the HTBI primer set. TCRdb fed the multiplex PCR reads into MiXCR, producing one record per CDR3 protein. The repertoire holds about 560,000 distinct CDR3 sequences, roughly 17% seen once, with under 20% in the top ten. Sequenced: blood. The receptors were sampled from a woman under 30 with Graves' hyperthyroidism.

A single count supports this clonotype. A clone one base away is much larger, so this may be a read error. The chain combines TRBV11-3 with TRBJ2-5; 10 nucleotides agree with TRBD2. This CDR3 is 17 amino acids long. The V gene's germline CDR1 is SGHNT and CDR2 YENEEA. The V and J ends lost 4 bases and 4 bases, in that order; junction bases with no gene match: 12. CDR3 in DNA: TGTGCCAGCAGCTCAGTGTTGTTAGCGGGGGGTCGAGAGACCCAGTACTTC. Protein sequence: CASSSVLLAGGRETQYF.

This clonotype showed up just a few times. Being one base from a much bigger clone, this may be a read error. This chain links TRBV10-3 with TRBJ1-1; D perhaps matches TRBD1 (6 bases). Per the germline V gene, CDR1 is ENHRY and CDR2 is SYGVKD. Trimming stripped 7 bases from V and 1 base from J, with 13 bases between. The CDR3 consists of 14 residues. Here the CDR3 DNA reads TGTGCCATCAACCGACAGGACAAGAACACTGAAGCTTTCTTT. Translating gives CAINRQDKNTEAFF.

The rearrangement joins TRBV20-1 to TRBJ1-1; D unresolved. The V end was cut by 6 bases, the J end by 0 bases, with 14 bases between. This CDR3 is 14 amino acids long. The germline V gene encodes CDR1 DFQATT and CDR2 SNEGSKA (reference sequence). CDR3 DNA sequence: TGCAGTGCGAGCCGGACGTTGGTGAACACTGAAGCTTTCTTT. This sequence encodes CSASRTLVNTEAFF.

The CDR3 coding sequence is TGTGCCAGCAGTCCGGGCGGACATAACACAGATACGCAGTATTTT. The encoded protein is CASSPGGHNTDTQYF. The rearrangement uses TRBV12-3 or TRBV12-4 and TRBJ2-3, with D maybe TRBD1 (5 bases). This CDR3 has 15 amino acids. Trimming removed 5 bases at V and 2 bases at J, with 14 bases between.

The gene calls are TRBV4-3 and TRBJ2-1; D gene unclear. The CDR3 runs to 16 residues. V lost 2 bases and J 0 bases, leaving 11 bases between the germline ends. CDR1 and CDR2 from the germline V gene are LGHNA and YSLEER. The CDR3: CASSQKASSSYNEQFF. The CDR3 DNA reads TGCGCCAGCAGCCAAAAAGCGTCTAGCTCCTACAATGAGCAGTTCTTC.

This clonotype was detected many times. This chain connects TRBV6-1 to TRBJ1-1, with a possible D match to TRBD1 (5 bases). This CDR3 contains 16 residues. Germline values: CDR1 MNHNS, CDR2 SASEGT. The V end was cut by 2 bases, the J end by 4 bases, with 17 bases between. The CDR3 nucleotides read TGTGCCAGCAGTGAACGGGGACCTTTTAGGGGCACTGAAGCTTTCTTT. Encoded protein: CASSERGPFRGTEAFF.

This clonotype was counted many times. V gene TRBV28 combines with J gene TRBJ1-3, with TRBD1 as a possible D gene (6 bases). The CDR3 runs to 13 residues. CDR1 is MDHEN and CDR2 is SYDVKM in the germline V gene. Trimming took off 4 bases at V and 8 bases at J, with 12 bases between the two ends. This CDR3 is CASSSDRGDTIYF. The CDR3 coding sequence is TGTGCCAGCAGTTCGGACAGAGGGGACACCATATATTTT.

This clonotype came up a few times. This rearrangement joins TRBV9 to TRBJ2-2, with TRBD2 identical over 7 bases. This CDR3 is 17 amino acids long. V lost 4 bases to trimming and J lost 0 bases; unmatched junction nucleotides: 9. Per the germline V gene, CDR1 is SGDLS and CDR2 is YYNGEE. The CDR3 here is CASSSLGAGANTGELFF. CDR3 sequence (DNA): TGTGCCAGCAGCTCCCTTGGTGCGGGAGCGAACACCGGGGAGCTGTTTTTT.

This chain connects TRBV5-5 to TRBJ2-3; 9 bases fit TRBD2. The V segment lost 2 bases and the J segment 0 bases; nucleotides outside the gene matches: 7. CDR3 length equals 17 residues. Germline loops: CDR1 SGHKS, CDR2 YYEKEE (reference sequence). CDR3 residues: CASSFHRAGGSTDTQYF. CDR3 sequence (DNA): TGTGCCAGCAGCTTCCATAGGGCGGGAGGGAGCACAGATACGCAGTATTTT.

CDR3 nucleotides: TGTGCCAGCAATCCCAGCGGGGGGGCCGGCGGGGAGCTGTTTTTT. Translated: CASNPSGGAGGELFF. The chain links TRBV12-3 or TRBV12-4 to TRBJ2-2; 10 nucleotides match TRBD2. This CDR3 has 15 amino acids. Trimming removed 7 bases from V and 7 bases from J; junction bases left unmatched: 9.

This clonotype appeared many times. V gene TRBV28 combines with J gene TRBJ2-5; 7 bases agree with TRBD2. Germline CDR1 is MDHEN and CDR2 is SYDVKM. The V segment lost 6 bases and the J segment 3 bases; nucleotides outside the gene matches: 13. CDR3 length: 16 amino acids. Here the CDR3 DNA reads TGTGCCAGCAGCCCAGCGGGACTCCCGGGGGAAGAGACCCAGTACTTC. It encodes CASSPAGLPGEETQYF.

The chain links TRBV12-3 or TRBV12-4 to TRBJ1-5; the match to TRBD1 covers 9 bases. The CDR3 runs 17 residues. The V gene end was trimmed by 6 bases and the J gene end by 3 bases; junction bases not matched to a gene: 12. The CDR3 DNA reads TGTGCCAGCAGCACAGGGACAGGGTTATCCCACAATCAGCCCCAGCATTTT. This gives the protein CASSTGTGLSHNQPQHF.

The table lists this clonotype with many counts. The J gene is TRBJ2-1, the V gene TRBV11-2, with D perhaps matching TRBD1 (6 bases). V lost 7 bases and J lost 9, with 19 bases in between. Germline-derived CDR1 and CDR2 are SGHAT and FQNNGV. The CDR3 is made up of 14 amino acids. The CDR3 is CASTNTRGRGEQFF. The CDR3, as DNA: TGTGCCAGCACCAACACAAGGGGGAGAGGTGAGCAGTTCTTC.

In the case of this clonotype: It may be a read error: a sequence one base away is much more abundant. The chain uses TRBV3-1 and TRBJ1-2; a weak D match, TRBD1 (5 bases). Trimming pared 0 bases from V and 9 bases from J, leaving 11 bases between. Looked up from germline, CDR1 is LGHDT and CDR2 is YNNKEL (reference sequence). This CDR3 is 13 amino acids long. CDR3 region: CASSQEGERRYTF. As DNA, the CDR3 is TGTGCCAGCAGCCAAGAGGGGGAGCGTCGCTACACCTTC.

The sample holds many counts of this clonotype. The V and J genes are TRBV5-1 and TRBJ1-6; the D is unclear. Germline CDR1 SGHRS, CDR2 YFSETQ. Trimming shortened V by 1 base and J by 10 bases, and 15 bases separated the two germline ends. CDR3 size: 15 residues. The CDR3 sequence is CASSLRRIGDSPLHF. The CDR3 coding sequence is TGCGCCAGCAGCTTGAGGAGGATTGGAGACTCACCCCTCCACTTT.

This clonotype appeared many times. V is TRBV7-9 and J is TRBJ2-7, with D unclear. V lost 5 bases and J lost 3, with 20 bases in between. The CDR3 loop spans 16 amino acids. Germline CDR1 reads SEHNR; CDR2 reads FQNEAQ (reference sequence). The CDR3 DNA sequence: TGTGCCAGCAGCCCAAGTACACAAGAAGACGGCTACGAGCAGTACTTC. The encoded protein is CASSPSTQEDGYEQYF.

This clonotype turned up a few times. This rearrangement joins TRBV6-1 to TRBJ2-3; tentative D call: TRBD1 (5 bases). This CDR3 spans 15 amino acids. V was cut by 7 bases and J by 3 bases, with 17 bases left in between. CDR1 is MNHNS, CDR2 SASEGT, per germline. CDR3 sequence (DNA): TGTGCCAGCAAGTGGGGCGGTCCGGCGACAGATACGCAGTATTTT. Amino acids: CASKWGGPATDTQYF.

This clonotype appeared a few times. The chain combines TRBV29-1 with TRBJ2-3; possible D gene TRBD1, 6 bases. Per germline, CDR1 SQVTM and CDR2 ANQGSEA. Between the trimmed V and J ends, which lost 0 bases and 5 bases, there was a span of 15 bases. This CDR3 contains 15 residues. CDR3 in DNA: TGCAGCGTTGAAGATGGGGGCCTCACGTTAGATACGCAGTATTTT. As protein: CSVEDGGLTLDTQYF.

The chain joins TRBV7-3 to TRBJ2-2; 11 bases agree with TRBD1. The CDR3 consists of 17 residues. Germline-derived CDR1 and CDR2 are SGHTA and FQGTGA. The trim removed 5 bases at V and 4 bases at J, leaving 9 bases unmatched. In nucleotides, the CDR3 is TGTGCCAGCAGCGCCCTATCCGGGACAGGGGGCACCGGGGAGCTGTTTTTT. Protein: CASSALSGTGGTGELFF.

This clonotype was found a few times. J is TRBJ2-5 and V is TRBV10-1; D is uncertain. Germline V gives CDR1 WNHNN, CDR2 SYGVQD (reference sequence). Deletions cut 3 bases from V and 5 bases from J, with 10 bases between. The CDR3 consists of 13 residues. This chain's CDR3 is CASSDLVSETQYF. CDR3 in DNA: TGCGCCAGCAGTGATCTCGTCTCGGAGACCCAGTACTTC.

This clonotype was observed many times. This chain links TRBV12-3 or TRBV12-4 with TRBJ2-7, with a possible D match to TRBD1 (5 bases). This CDR3 has 13 amino acids. V lost 3 bases, J lost 2 bases, and 8 bases lay in between. Here the CDR3 reads CASSLQGPYEQYF. CDR3 sequence (DNA): TGTGCCAGCAGTTTGCAGGGTCCCTACGAGCAGTACTTC.

In its sample, this clonotype was seen many times. The rearrangement links TRBV7-8 to TRBJ2-1; a possible D gene is TRBD1 (5 bases). Trimming pared 2 bases from V and 0 bases from J, leaving 14 bases between. CDR1 and CDR2 from the germline V gene are SGHVS and FQNEAQ. The CDR3 sequence is 17 residues long. The CDR3 DNA is TGTGCCAGCAGCTTATTGGCCAGGGCGAGCTCCTACAATGAGCAGTTCTTC. It is translated as CASSLLARASSYNEQFF.

The chain links TRBV5-5 to TRBJ2-3; a weak D match, TRBD1 (5 bases). This CDR3 is 15 amino acids long. The V end lost 4 bases, the J end lost 1 base, and 13 bases lay between the germline ends. Germline CDR1 reads SGHKS; CDR2 reads YYEKEE (reference sequence). This CDR3 reads CASSTLQDGTDTQYF. CDR3 sequence (DNA): TGTGCCAGCAGCACGTTACAGGACGGCACAGATACGCAGTATTTT.

This chain joins TRBV5-5 and TRBJ1-5; possible D gene TRBD1, 5 bases. This CDR3 is 14 amino acids long. Between the trimmed V and J ends, which lost 1 base and 7 bases, there was a span of 12 bases. CDR1 is SGHKS, CDR2 YYEKEE, per germline (reference sequence). The CDR3 DNA reads TGTGCCAGCAGCTTGTTGGTAGGGGACCAGCCCCAGCATTTT. Translating gives CASSLLVGDQPQHF.

This clonotype was detected many times. V and J are TRBV7-9 and TRBJ1-1; D gene ambiguous. The CDR3 totals 14 residues. V lost 5 bases to trimming and J lost 6 bases, with 16 bases between them. The germline V gene encodes CDR1 SEHNR and CDR2 FQNEAQ (reference sequence). CDR3 DNA sequence: TGTGCCAGCAGCACATCTGGTCGCGGGGCTGAAGCTTTCTTT. This encodes CASSTSGRGAEAFF.

This clonotype appeared many times. The chain is built from TRBV20-1 and TRBJ1-2, with D uncertain. The CDR3 runs 12 residues. The germline V gene has CDR1 DFQATT and CDR2 SNEGSKA (reference sequence). Trimming stripped 5 bases from V and 7 bases from J, with 14 bases between. The chain's CDR3 is CSAAPGFGGYTF. The CDR3 coding sequence is TGCAGTGCTGCCCCGGGTTTCGGTGGCTACACCTTC.

This clonotype showed up just a few times. The CDR3 DNA sequence: TGCAGCGTTGGTACAGGGGCGGATTTCAGAGATACGCAGTATTTT. Its protein is CSVGTGADFRDTQYF. The V and J genes are TRBV29-1 and TRBJ2-3; 7 nucleotides align to TRBD1. The CDR3 extends over 15 amino acids. Looked up from germline, CDR1 is SQVTM and CDR2 is ANQGSEA. With V trimmed by 4 bases and J by 5 bases, 12 bases remained unmatched.